This T cell receptor beta chain was found in a study of blood T cell repertoires in COVID-19. TCRdb's table, derived via immunoSEQ multiplex PCR, lists solely in-frame clones and lacks some. The table includes about 200,000 clones, about 83% detected once. Germline CDR1 and CDR2: MDHEN and SYDVKM. The CDR3 is made up of 15 amino acids. After removal of 3 bases from V and 0 bases from J, the junction contained 5 bases not matched to a gene. The V call is TRBV28, the J call TRBJ2-7, with 7 positions matching TRBD2. The sequence derives from a man aged 60 to 75 who had recovered from COVID-19. The sequencing sample was made of peripheral blood. CDR3 amino acids: CASSFRLADSYEQYF. The CDR3 coding sequence is TGTGCCAGCAGTTTCAGGCTAGCGGACTCCTACGAGCAGTACTTC.